These T cell receptor beta chains were read from a single sample in a study of T cell repertoires in cytomegalovirus infection. TCRdb processed the reads anew with MiXCR; each CDR3 protein has one entry. The sample contains about 150,000 distinct CDR3 sequences, 23% of which appear only once. The material sequenced was PBMCs. The receptors were sampled from a human donor in good health (CMV status not recorded). Some clones in this sample may be carry-over from other donors' samples. Both conserved end residues are part of each CDR3. A D gene is named only where the DNA matches it firmly. Some rows have no size entry. The others give once, few or many, or a class for an expanded clone.

d_gene,v_gene,abundance,j_gene,CDR3aa,CDR3nt
TRBD1,TRBV6-8,-,TRBJ2-5,CASRYHQTGWQETQYF,TGTGCCAGCAGATATCATCAGACAGGGTGGCAAGAGACCCAGTACTTC
-,TRBV5-1,-,TRBJ1-4,CASSLSRAPGEKLFF,TGCGCCAGCAGCTTATCCCGGGCCCCAGGGGAAAAACTGTTTTTT
-,TRBV7-2,many,TRBJ2-4,CASSLGQGAPLAKNIQYF,TGTGCCAGCAGCTTAGGGCAGGGAGCCCCTTTAGCCAAAAACATTCAGTACTTC
TRBD2,TRBV30,once,TRBJ2-6,CAWSDGGAGANVLTF,TGTGCCTGGAGTGATGGGGGGGCTGGGGCCAACGTCCTGACTTTC
TRBD2,TRBV20-1,-,TRBJ2-6,CSASHSGRSGANVLTF,TGCAGTGCTAGTCATAGCGGGAGGTCTGGGGCCAACGTCCTGACTTTC
-,TRBV27,-,TRBJ2-3,CASKGRNTDTQYF,TGTGCCAGCAAGGGTCGGAACACAGATACGCAGTATTTT
-,TRBV7-8,many,TRBJ2-2,CASSHSGNTGELFF,TGTGCCAGCAGTCATTCCGGGAACACCGGGGAGCTGTTTTTT
-,TRBV6-2/TRBV6-3,-,TRBJ2-2,CASSYTRVGAGELFF,TGTGCCAGCAGTTACACGAGGGTTGGGGCCGGGGAGCTGTTTTTT
-,TRBV6-2/TRBV6-3,-,TRBJ1-1,CASRWGVNTEAFF,TGTGCCAGCCGATGGGGGGTGAACACTGAAGCTTTCTTT
TRBD2,TRBV7-6,few,TRBJ2-6,CASSGLAGFSSGANVLTF,TGTGCCAGCAGCGGACTAGCGGGATTTAGCTCTGGGGCCAACGTCCTGACTTTC
TRBD1,TRBV28,many,TRBJ1-1,CASSLSTGDYTEAFF,TGTGCCAGCAGTTTATCTACAGGGGATTACACTGAAGCTTTCTTT
TRBD1,TRBV19,-,TRBJ2-2,CASGQGSSTGELFF,TGTGCCAGTGGACAGGGCAGCAGCACCGGGGAGCTGTTTTTT
-,TRBV7-2,-,TRBJ1-6,CASSQEGSYNSPLHF,TGTGCCAGCAGCCAAGAGGGCTCCTATAATTCACCCCTCCACTTT
-,TRBV7-2,many,TRBJ2-5,CASAGGGGGRETQYF,TGTGCCAGCGCAGGTGGGGGGGGGGGCCGAGAGACCCAGTACTTC
TRBD1,TRBV28,-,TRBJ1-6,CASSLGRGPMSPLHF,TGTGCCAGCAGTTTGGGCAGGGGGCCGATGTCACCCCTCCACTTT
-,TRBV7-6,many,TRBJ2-1,CASRPPPLYNEQFF,TGTGCCAGCAGGCCCCCTCCACTGTACAATGAGCAGTTCTTC
TRBD1,TRBV27,few,TRBJ1-2,CASRGQGALYGYTF,TGTGCCAGCAGGGGACAGGGAGCCCTTTATGGCTACACCTTC
TRBD2,TRBV10-3,-,TRBJ2-7,CAISVGTSSYEQYF,TGTGCCATCAGTGTCGGGACTAGCTCCTACGAGCAGTACTTC
TRBD1,TRBV7-9,-,TRBJ1-4,CASSTPGQADEKLFF,TGTGCCAGCAGCACCCCGGGACAGGCGGATGAAAAACTGTTTTTT
TRBD1,TRBV20-1,few,TRBJ1-1,CSANGRQGINTEAFF,TGCAGTGCTAACGGTCGACAGGGGATTAACACTGAAGCTTTCTTT
TRBD2,TRBV28,many,TRBJ2-1,CASSSIAGGRVDEQFF,TGTGCCAGCAGTTCAATAGCGGGAGGGCGGGTCGATGAGCAGTTCTTC
-,TRBV7-8,many,TRBJ2-1,CASSSTRTVNEQFF,TGTGCCAGCAGCTCCACGCGGACTGTGAATGAGCAGTTCTTC
TRBD2,TRBV7-2,-,TRBJ2-1,CASSSGLAYNEQFF,TGTGCCAGCAGCTCAGGACTAGCCTACAATGAGCAGTTCTTC
-,TRBV7-8,many,TRBJ1-1,CASSLYLMNTEAFF,TGTGCCAGCAGCTTGTATCTCATGAACACTGAAGCTTTCTTT
-,TRBV7-2,many,TRBJ1-1,CASSSGVNPNTEAFF,TGTGCCAGCAGCTCCGGGGTAAACCCGAACACTGAAGCTTTCTTT
TRBD1,TRBV6-1,few,TRBJ1-1,CASSPGEGGPEAFF,TGTGCCAGCAGTCCGGGTGAAGGGGGCCCTGAAGCTTTCTTT
TRBD2,TRBV6-5,few,TRBJ2-7,CASSKKPSSGIQYF,TGTGCCAGCAGTAAGAAGCCCTCTAGCGGGATTCAGTACTTC
-,TRBV10-3,-,TRBJ1-6,CAISESRPGGGKSPLHF,TGTGCCATCAGTGAGTCAAGGCCGGGGGGGGGAAAGTCACCCCTCCACTTT
-,TRBV28,-,TRBJ2-2,CATTPEGGELFF,TGTGCCACAACCCCCGAAGGGGGGGAGCTGTTTTTT
TRBD2,TRBV7-2,many,TRBJ2-3,CASSFQTSGTSTDTQYF,TGTGCCAGCAGCTTCCAAACTAGCGGGACTAGCACAGATACGCAGTATTTT
TRBD1,TRBV6-6,-,TRBJ2-7,CASSSTAGTGTYEQYF,TGTGCCAGCAGTTCTACGGCCGGGACAGGGACCTACGAGCAGTACTTC
-,TRBV11-2,few,TRBJ1-3,CASSPGFDRISGNTIYF,TGTGCCAGCAGCCCGGGATTTGACAGGATCTCTGGAAACACCATATATTTT
-,TRBV27,-,TRBJ2-1,CASSWRGGEQFF,TGTGCCAGCAGTTGGCGCGGAGGGGAGCAGTTCTTC
-,TRBV2,few,TRBJ1-1,CASKGGTEAFF,TGTGCCAGCAAGGGGGGAACTGAAGCTTTCTTT
-,TRBV14,few,TRBJ2-5,CASSQDNRDLETQYF,TGTGCCAGCAGCCAAGACAACCGGGATTTAGAGACCCAGTACTTC
-,TRBV28,-,TRBJ1-5,CASAGTNQPQHF,TGTGCCAGCGCAGGGACCAATCAGCCCCAGCATTTT
-,TRBV6-2/TRBV6-3,-,TRBJ2-1,CASGRNEQFF,TGTGCCAGCGGCCGGAATGAGCAGTTCTTC
TRBD1,TRBV19,many,TRBJ1-2,CASSRIAGTASNYGYTF,TGTGCCAGTAGTAGAATTGCCGGGACAGCCTCTAACTATGGCTACACCTTC
TRBD2,TRBV7-2,many,TRBJ2-5,CASSPAGGGETQYF,TGTGCCAGCAGCCCAGCGGGAGGCGGGGAGACCCAGTACTTC
-,TRBV7-9,many,TRBJ1-4,CASSSSVWDEKLFF,TGTGCCAGCAGCTCTTCCGTTTGGGATGAAAAACTGTTTTTT
-,TRBV7-2,-,TRBJ1-6,CASSRDSSSPLHF,TGTGCCAGCAGCCGCGATTCAAGTTCACCCCTCCACTTT
TRBD1,TRBV10-3,-,TRBJ2-7,CAIRETGTDYEQYF,TGTGCCATCAGGGAAACCGGGACAGACTACGAGCAGTACTTC
TRBD2,TRBV19,-,TRBJ2-3,CASSPGTSLYSTDTQYF,TGTGCCAGTAGTCCGGGGACTAGTCTTTATAGTACAGATACGCAGTATTTT
-,TRBV12-3/TRBV12-4,few,TRBJ1-2,CASSTQGRSYTF,TGTGCCAGCAGTACCCAGGGGAGGAGCTACACCTTC
-,TRBV28,many,TRBJ2-1,CASRTSGHSRNNEQFF,TGTGCCAGCAGAACGAGCGGCCATTCTAGGAACAATGAGCAGTTCTTC
-,TRBV7-2,medium-sized,TRBJ1-5,CASSLFGRGTLSNQPQHF,TGTGCCAGCAGCTTATTCGGAAGGGGCACCCTTAGCAATCAGCCCCAGCATTTT
-,TRBV7-2,many,TRBJ1-1,CASSLIALNTEAFF,TGTGCCAGCAGCTTAATCGCCCTGAACACTGAAGCTTTCTTT
TRBD1,TRBV7-9,-,TRBJ2-5,CASSRGQGRRETQYF,TGTGCCAGCAGCCGCGGACAGGGGCGTCGAGAGACCCAGTACTTC
-,TRBV29-1,many,TRBJ2-5,CSVPGQIQETQYF,TGCAGCGTTCCTGGACAGATCCAAGAGACCCAGTACTTC
TRBD1,TRBV5-6,few,TRBJ2-4,CASSLEWGQGLRNIQYF,TGTGCCAGCAGCTTGGAATGGGGACAGGGCTTGCGAAACATTCAGTACTTC